The entry below gives a single TCR beta chain sequence along with its context. This sample is drawn from a study of cytomegalovirus exposure and HLA in healthy donors. Study details: Prior work identified around 120 million unique TCR beta sequences in around 170 million T cells.

PCR amplification relied on 60 Vbeta primers (plus 13 Jbeta primers). Data came from immunoSEQ multiplex PCR; TCRdb stores just in-frame clones and leaves some out. The table lists approximately 120,000 clones, 70% to 80% of them singletons. V was pared by 2 bases and J by 3 bases, with 1 base of the junction left unmatched. Per the germline V gene, CDR1 is GTSNPN and CDR2 is SVGIG (reference sequence). CDR3 length: 13 amino acids. This receptor was identified in a middle-aged man in good health and CMV-seronegative. The genes are TRBV30 and TRBJ1-5; 7 bases fit TRBD1. Specimen: PBMCs. The CDR3: CAWSQGDNQPQHF. The CDR3 nucleotides are TGTGCCTGGAGTCAGGGGGACAATCAGCCCCAGCATTTT.